The rows below give T cell receptor beta chains drawn from one sample of a study of blood T cell repertoires in COVID-19. Assay used: immunoSEQ multiplex PCR; TCRdb lists only in-frame clones, some missing. The data hold under 60,000 clones, with more than 85% observed a single time. The sequenced sample was peripheral blood. These receptors came from a man aged 50 to 59 with acute or convalescent COVID-19. The CDR3 runs from the conserved cysteine through the conserved F or W. D genes are given only for firm matches. Not all rows give a size; the values are once, few, many and, for expanded clones, a class.

TGTGCCAGCAGCCGTACGGACAGGTGGATCAGGGGCTACACCTTC,CASSRTDRWIRGYTF,TRBV7-2,once,TRBD1,TRBJ1-2
TGTGCCAGCATCGAACTTCAACAGGGGGCGGGTCTCCCCAACACCGGGGAGCTGTTTTTT,CASIELQQGAGLPNTGELFF,TRBV21-1,.,.,TRBJ2-2
TGCAGCGGGAAGACAGGGGGCTGGTATGGCTACACCTTC,CSGKTGGWYGYTF,TRBV29-1,.,TRBD1,TRBJ1-2
TGTGCCAGCAGTGACCCTCGGACTAGCGGGAGGGCAGATACGCAGTATTTT,CASSDPRTSGRADTQYF,TRBV6-4,.,TRBD2,TRBJ2-3
TGTGCCAGCAGCTTTGGGACTTCGAACACCGGGGAGCTGTTTTTT,CASSFGTSNTGELFF,TRBV5-6,.,.,TRBJ2-2
TGTGCCAGTTGGGCCCGAAGAGGGATCAACTATGGCTACACCTTC,CASWARRGINYGYTF,TRBV19,.,.,TRBJ1-2
TGTGCCTGGAGGGGACAGGGTACGAACTATAATTCACCCCTCCACTTT,CAWRGQGTNYNSPLHF,TRBV30,.,TRBD1,TRBJ1-6
TGTGCCACCAGTGATTTGTGGCAGGGGCCGGGCAATCAGCCCCAGCATTTT,CATSDLWQGPGNQPQHF,TRBV24-1,.,.,TRBJ1-5
TGTGCCAGCAGGGCGGGACTAGCGGGAGTTGAGGAGACCCAGTACTTC,CASRAGLAGVEETQYF,TRBV2,.,TRBD2,TRBJ2-5
TGCGCCAGCAGCCAAGAGGGTCCAGCAGGAAGCACTGAAGCTTTCTTT,CASSQEGPAGSTEAFF,TRBV4-1,.,.,TRBJ1-1
TGTGCCAGCAGTTACTCGACTAGCACAGATACGCAGTATTTT,CASSYSTSTDTQYF,TRBV6-2/TRBV6-3,.,.,TRBJ2-3
TGTGCCAGCAGCGTCACGAGCGGGAGCACAGATACGCAGTATTTT,CASSVTSGSTDTQYF,TRBV9,.,.,TRBJ2-3
TGTGCCAGCAGTGAACTTCAGACTAGCTCGGAGTTCTTC,CASSELQTSSEFF,TRBV6-1,.,TRBD2,TRBJ2-1
TGTGCCAGCAGTTTAGCGGGAGTGAGCGAGCAGTACTTC,CASSLAGVSEQYF,TRBV6-5,.,TRBD2,TRBJ2-7
TGTGCCAGCTCACCAGCACAGGGCAATCAGCCCCAGCATTTT,CASSPAQGNQPQHF,TRBV18,.,.,TRBJ1-5
TGTGCCAGCAGCGTAGGTTCCGGGGGCTCCTACGAGCAGTACTTC,CASSVGSGGSYEQYF,TRBV9,.,.,TRBJ2-7
TGTGCCAGCAGCTCCAGACTAGCGGGAGATGGTAACGGGGAGCTGTTTTTT,CASSSRLAGDGNGELFF,TRBV11-2,.,TRBD2,TRBJ2-2
TGTGCCAGCAGTTACTCGCAGGGGTTGGGGGAGCAGTACTTC,CASSYSQGLGEQYF,TRBV6-2/TRBV6-3,.,.,TRBJ2-7
TGCGCCAGCAGCTTGGACAGCTCAAATAACATTCAGTACTTC,CASSLDSSNNIQYF,TRBV5-1,.,.,TRBJ2-4
TGTGCCAGCAGTCCATCAGGGCCCTATGAAGCTTTCTTT,CASSPSGPYEAFF,TRBV6-2/TRBV6-3,.,.,TRBJ1-1
TGTGCCAGCAGTCCCACCGGGAGGCGCACCGGGGAGCTGTTTTTT,CASSPTGRRTGELFF,TRBV2,once,TRBD2,TRBJ2-2
TGTGCCAGCAGCCGACAGGGTCCCTATGGCTACACCTTC,CASSRQGPYGYTF,TRBV6-2/TRBV6-3,.,TRBD1,TRBJ1-2
TGTGCCAGCAGCTCGGGGGTCACTGAAGCTTTCTTT,CASSSGVTEAFF,TRBV7-9,.,.,TRBJ1-1
TGTGCCAGCAGCCGCAGCGGGACGGGTGAAAAACTGTTTTTT,CASSRSGTGEKLFF,TRBV6-5,.,.,TRBJ1-4
TGCGCCAGCAGTGAGGGGGGTGTAGCGGGGTCGGCAGATACGCAGTATTTT,CASSEGGVAGSADTQYF,TRBV10-2,few,TRBD2,TRBJ2-3
TGCGCCAGCCAGCGGGAGGCACATTCAGGCGAGCAGTTCTTC,CASQREAHSGEQFF,TRBV5-1,.,TRBD2,TRBJ2-1
TGTGCCACCAGTGCCTCGGGGGTGGGAGAGACCCAGTACTTC,CATSASGVGETQYF,TRBV24-1,.,.,TRBJ2-5
TGTGCCAGCAGCCGTACAGGGGGCAAGGACTCCTACGAGCAGTACTTC,CASSRTGGKDSYEQYF,TRBV3-1/TRBV3-2,.,TRBD1,TRBJ2-7
TGTGCCAGTGTTACAGGAGGAGGGTACTATGGCTACACCTTC,CASVTGGGYYGYTF,TRBV14,.,.,TRBJ1-2
TGTGCCGGTGCACGGGGGACCGATGAAAAACTGTTTTTT,CAGARGTDEKLFF,TRBV2,.,.,TRBJ1-4
TGTGCCAGTAGTATGGCCCAGGGGTGGGCCGGGGAGCTGTTTTTT,CASSMAQGWAGELFF,TRBV19,.,.,TRBJ2-2
TGTGCCAGCAGCTCCCAAAGCTCGGGGACCCAGCATTTT,CASSSQSSGTQHF,TRBV7-6,once,.,TRBJ1-5
TGTGCCAGCAGCCCCGGAGCTGGCTATAATTCACCCCTCCACTTT,CASSPGAGYNSPLHF,TRBV11-2,.,.,TRBJ1-6
TGCAGTGCAAGTCATCGGGGGGGGGTCTGGAATGAGCAGTTCTTC,CSASHRGGVWNEQFF,TRBV20-1,once,TRBD2,TRBJ2-1
TGTGCCAGCAGCTTAGATCCCATCCCTACTAACAATGAGCAGTTCTTC,CASSLDPIPTNNEQFF,TRBV11-3,.,.,TRBJ2-1
TGTGCCAGCAGCTTCCTAGCAGGGGTAAAGTATGGCTACACCTTC,CASSFLAGVKYGYTF,TRBV5-6,.,.,TRBJ1-2